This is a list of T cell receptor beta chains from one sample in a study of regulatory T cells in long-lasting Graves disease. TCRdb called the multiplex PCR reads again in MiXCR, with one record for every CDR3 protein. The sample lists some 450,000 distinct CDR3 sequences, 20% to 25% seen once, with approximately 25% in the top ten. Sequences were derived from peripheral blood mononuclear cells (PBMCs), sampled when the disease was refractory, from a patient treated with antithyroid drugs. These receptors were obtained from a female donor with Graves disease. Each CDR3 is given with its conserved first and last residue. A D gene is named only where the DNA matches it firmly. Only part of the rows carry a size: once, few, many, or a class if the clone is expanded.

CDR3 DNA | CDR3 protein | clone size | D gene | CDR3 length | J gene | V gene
TGTGCCAGCAGCTCTTACATCGGTAACACTGAAGCTTTCTTT | CASSSYIGNTEAFF | - | - | 14 | TRBJ1-1 | TRBV7-2
TGTGCCAGCAGTCCCCGACTAGCGGAGGAGAGCTACGAGCAGTACTTC | CASSPRLAEESYEQYF | many | TRBD2 | 16 | TRBJ2-7 | TRBV6-1
TGCAGTGCACAGGGCGATAAGGCAGGCTATGGCTACACCTTC | CSAQGDKAGYGYTF | - | - | 14 | TRBJ1-2 | TRBV20-1
TGTGCCAGCAGCTACCGACAGGGAACTGAAGCTTTCTTT | CASSYRQGTEAFF | - | TRBD1 | 13 | TRBJ1-1 | TRBV5-6
TGTGCCAGCAGCCCCGGGACAGGGGGGATTACTGGGAATCAGCCCCAGCATTTT | CASSPGTGGITGNQPQHF | many | TRBD1 | 18 | TRBJ1-5 | TRBV28
TGCAGTGCTAGTCGCCGTCGGGGAATGAACACTGAAGCTTTCTTT | CSASRRRGMNTEAFF | - | - | 15 | TRBJ1-1 | TRBV20-1
TGTGCCAGCAGTTACGGTGGTGTCGGCACTGAAGCTTTCTTT | CASSYGGVGTEAFF | many | - | 14 | TRBJ1-1 | TRBV6-5
TGTGCCAGTCAACTAGCGGGGTATTACAATGAGCAGTTCTTC | CASQLAGYYNEQFF | few | TRBD2 | 14 | TRBJ2-1 | TRBV2
TGTGCCAGCAGTTACTCGGGGGGGGGGAAAACTGAAGCTTTCTTT | CASSYSGGGKTEAFF | - | - | 15 | TRBJ1-1 | TRBV6-2/TRBV6-3
TGTGCCAGTAGACCGGGACAGGGGAGAACGCAAGCTTTCTTT | CASRPGQGRTQAFF | - | TRBD1 | 14 | TRBJ1-1 | TRBV2
TGTGCCAGCAGTCCCCTGGGACAGGGAATACAAGAGACCCAGTACTTC | CASSPLGQGIQETQYF | - | TRBD1 | 16 | TRBJ2-5 | TRBV6-1
TGCAGTGCCATCAGGGGGACACCTATGAACACTGAAGCTTTCTTT | CSAIRGTPMNTEAFF | - | TRBD1 | 15 | TRBJ1-1 | TRBV20-1
TGCGCCAGCAGCCAAGGATGGCGGGCGGGACTAAATGAGCAGTTCTTC | CASSQGWRAGLNEQFF | - | TRBD2 | 16 | TRBJ2-1 | TRBV4-1
TGCGCCAGCAGCCAAGATGGAAGCTTTAATTCACCCCTCCACTTT | CASSQDGSFNSPLHF | - | - | 15 | TRBJ1-6 | TRBV4-1
TGTGCCAGCACCATCGGGACAGGAGGAAATGAAAAACTGTTTTTT | CASTIGTGGNEKLFF | few | TRBD1 | 15 | TRBJ1-4 | TRBV13
TGTGCCAGCAGCCGACAGGCCAACTATGGCTACACCTTC | CASSRQANYGYTF | many | - | 13 | TRBJ1-2 | TRBV11-1
TGTGCCTGGAGTAGACGGAAGAACACTGAAGCTTTCTTT | CAWSRRKNTEAFF | many | - | 13 | TRBJ1-1 | TRBV30
TGCGCCAGCAGCTCTTACAGGGCCACCGGGGAGCTGTTTTTT | CASSSYRATGELFF | - | - | 14 | TRBJ2-2 | TRBV5-1
TGTGCCAGCAGCTTATTTGGGGGCGCATCCTATGGCTACACCTTC | CASSLFGGASYGYTF | many | - | 15 | TRBJ1-2 | TRBV7-2
TGCAGTGCTGACGGACAGGGTGGTGAAAAACTGTTTTTT | CSADGQGGEKLFF | - | TRBD1 | 13 | TRBJ1-4 | TRBV20-1
TGTGCCAGCAGACTAGCGGGAACTTTCGAGCAGTACTTC | CASRLAGTFEQYF | - | TRBD2 | 13 | TRBJ2-7 | TRBV6-2/TRBV6-3
TGTGCCAGCAGCGCAATTGAGGCACCGATCTACGAGCAGTACTTC | CASSAIEAPIYEQYF | - | - | 15 | TRBJ2-7 | TRBV7-2
TGTGCCAGCAGTTCACCCTTACAGGGCATTAATGAAAAACTGTTTTTT | CASSSPLQGINEKLFF | - | - | 16 | TRBJ1-4 | TRBV28
TGTGCCAGCAGCTTAAACAGGGACCAACATGGCTACACCTTC | CASSLNRDQHGYTF | - | - | 14 | TRBJ1-2 | TRBV7-3
TGTGCCAGCAGTTTAGCGTCGGGGGACGGCACTGAAGCTTTCTTT | CASSLASGDGTEAFF | few | - | 15 | TRBJ1-1 | TRBV12-3/TRBV12-4
TGTGCCAGCAGTCCGAGCGGGAGTTTTATCTATGAGCAGTTCTTC | CASSPSGSFIYEQFF | few | TRBD2 | 15 | TRBJ2-1 | TRBV12-3/TRBV12-4
TGTGCCAGCAGCTTAGGCCGAAGGGGAGAGACCCAGTACTTC | CASSLGRRGETQYF | many | - | 14 | TRBJ2-5 | TRBV7-3
TGCGCCAGCAGCTTGGCCCGGCTGGCGGGACCCTTTGGCGAGCAGTACTTC | CASSLARLAGPFGEQYF | - | - | 17 | TRBJ2-7 | TRBV5-1
TGTGCCAGCAGTTACAGTGGCCAAACGCCGGGAAAAAAACTGTTTTTT | CASSYSGQTPGKKLFF | - | - | 16 | TRBJ1-4 | TRBV6-5
TGTGCCAGCAGCTTAGGTACAGCCCCCGGGAAGAACACTGAAGCTTTCTTT | CASSLGTAPGKNTEAFF | few | - | 17 | TRBJ1-1 | TRBV13
TGTGCCAGCTCACCGACAGAGGAAAAACTGTTTTTT | CASSPTEEKLFF | once | - | 12 | TRBJ1-4 | TRBV18
TGTGCCAGCAGTACCTTGACAGCTACTTACACTGAAGCTTTCTTT | CASSTLTATYTEAFF | many | - | 15 | TRBJ1-1 | TRBV27
TGTGCCAGCAGTGAAGGGCTACGAGCTTTCTTT | CASSEGLRAFF | many | - | 11 | TRBJ1-1 | TRBV6-1
TGTGCCAGCTCACCTAGGACAGGGCTCTACGAGCAGTACTTC | CASSPRTGLYEQYF | few | TRBD1 | 14 | TRBJ2-7 | TRBV18
TGTGCCAGCAGATTACCTACAGGGGACCCCCTTCGGGAGCAGTACTTC | CASRLPTGDPLREQYF | few | TRBD1 | 16 | TRBJ2-7 | TRBV27
TGTGCCAGCAGCTTAGTTACAGGTTTCAACGAGCAGTACTTC | CASSLVTGFNEQYF | few | - | 14 | TRBJ2-7 | TRBV7-9
TGTGCCAGCGGGTTCTCCTACGAGCAGTACTTC | CASGFSYEQYF | medium-sized | - | 11 | TRBJ2-7 | TRBV2
TGTGCCAGCATTAGAAACAGGGATGGGGCCAACGTCCTGACTTTC | CASIRNRDGANVLTF | many | - | 15 | TRBJ2-6 | TRBV6-1
TGTGCCAGCAGAGAAAGTATAGGCAGGCCGAACTCTGGGGCCAACGTCCTGACTTTC | CASRESIGRPNSGANVLTF | few | - | 19 | TRBJ2-6 | TRBV2
TGTGCCAGCAGCCCCGGGACAGGGACTCAAGAGACCCAGTACTTC | CASSPGTGTQETQYF | - | TRBD1 | 15 | TRBJ2-5 | TRBV7-3
TGTGCCAGCTCACGTAAGGATTCCTACGAGCAGTACTTC | CASSRKDSYEQYF | few | - | 13 | TRBJ2-7 | TRBV18
TGTGCCAGCAGTTTAGCGTACTTACATCATAATTCACCCCTCCACTTT | CASSLAYLHHNSPLHF | - | - | 16 | TRBJ1-6 | TRBV12-3/TRBV12-4
TGCAGCGTTGAAGCCGGGGTTAACTATGGCTACACCTTC | CSVEAGVNYGYTF | few | - | 13 | TRBJ1-2 | TRBV29-1
TGTGCCAGCAGTTTATCCAGGGATGTTCGCTATGGCTACACCTTC | CASSLSRDVRYGYTF | many | - | 15 | TRBJ1-2 | TRBV28
TGTGCCAGCAGCCCCTTACAGAGACATGGCTACACCTTC | CASSPLQRHGYTF | many | - | 13 | TRBJ1-2 | TRBV6-1
TGTGCCTGGAGTGTATATGCGGGACTAGTGGGCAATGAGCAGTTCTTC | CAWSVYAGLVGNEQFF | - | TRBD2 | 16 | TRBJ2-1 | TRBV30